This T cell receptor beta chain was recovered during a study of T-cell reconstitution after alpha-beta-depleted transplantation in children. This CDR3 comprises 13 residues. Germline V gene lookup returns CDR1 MNHEY and CDR2 SVGEGT. J was trimmed by 9 bases and V by 6 bases; bases with no gene match: 2. This clonotype was found many times. The library targeted TCRbeta and was prepared with unique molecular identifiers. TCRdb re-called the PCR reads with MiXCR, one entry per CDR3 protein. Of 350,000 to 400,000 distinct CDR3 sequences listed, 13% are singletons. The origin of this receptor is a human donor who donated a stem cell graft to a child with Fanconi anemia. Material: PBMCs, obtained from the stem cell graft. The chain employs TRBV6-2 or TRBV6-3 and TRBJ2-1; TRBD2 aligns across 13 bases. The DNA of the CDR3 is TGTGCCAGCAGGAGGACTAGCGGGGGTGAGCAGTTCTTC. It codes for CASRRTSGGEQFF.